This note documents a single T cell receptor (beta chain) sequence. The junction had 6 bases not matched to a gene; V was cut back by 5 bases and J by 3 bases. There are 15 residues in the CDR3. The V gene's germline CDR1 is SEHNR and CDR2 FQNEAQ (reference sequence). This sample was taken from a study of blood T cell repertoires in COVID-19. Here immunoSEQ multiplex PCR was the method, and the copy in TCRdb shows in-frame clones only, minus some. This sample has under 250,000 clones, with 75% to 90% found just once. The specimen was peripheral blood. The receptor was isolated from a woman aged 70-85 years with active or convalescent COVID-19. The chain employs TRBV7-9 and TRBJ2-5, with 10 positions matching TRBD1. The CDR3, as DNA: TGTGCCAGCAGCAATCGACAGGGGGCAAAAGAGACCCAGTACTTC. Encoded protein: CASSNRQGAKETQYF. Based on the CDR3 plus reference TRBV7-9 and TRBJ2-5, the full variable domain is DTGVSQNPRHKITKRGQNVTFRCDPISEHNRLYWYRQTLGQGPEFLTYFQNEAQLEKSRLLSDRFSAERPKGSFSTLEIQRTEQGDSAMYLCASSNRQGAKETQYFGPGTRLLVL.